One and the same sample provided the 28 T cell receptor beta chains below, sequenced in a study of T-cell memory formation after mild COVID-19. TCRdb redid the calling of the 5' RACE reads with MiXCR, one entry per CDR3 protein. The sample records hundreds of thousands of distinct CDR3 sequences, about 20% being singletons. Sequenced: PBMCs or a T cell subset sorted from them (not recorded which). The receptors here all came from an adult woman who had mild COVID-19 (a few samples of this study predate the infection). Cell type and time point are not known.

V usage is TRBV5-1 and J usage is TRBJ2-6, with no clear D. V lost 4 bases, J lost 3 bases, and 8 bases lay in between. Germline V gives CDR1 SGHRS, CDR2 YFSETQ. This CDR3 comprises 14 residues. The CDR3 loop is CASSPPGGANVLTF. The CDR3 nucleotides read TGCGCCAGCAGCCCGCCGGGTGGGGCCAACGTCCTGACTTTC.

The V call is TRBV6-5, the J call TRBJ2-7; TRBD2 is a possible D gene (6 bases). Trimming left V 6 bases short and J 4 bases short, with 25 bases between. The germline CDR1 and CDR2 sequences are MNHEY and SVGAGI. The CDR3 is 17 residues long. CDR3 protein: CASSPGLAALGGYEQYF. The CDR3 DNA reads TGTGCCAGCAGCCCAGGGTTAGCGGCTCTAGGAGGGTACGAGCAGTACTTC.

This clonotype was seen a handful of times. The V and J genes are TRBV7-9 and TRBJ1-2; unclear D gene. The CDR3 runs to 14 residues. Trimming took 4 bases from V and 8 from J, leaving 17 bases between them. CDR1 is SEHNR, CDR2 FQNEAQ, per germline (reference sequence). CDR3 coding DNA: TGTGCCAGCAGCTATAGCAATGGGAACGGGGGCTACACCTTC. It yields the protein CASSYSNGNGGYTF.

The chain joins TRBV5-1 to TRBJ2-7; a weak D match, TRBD2 (7 bases). Germline V CDR1 and CDR2: SGHRS, YFSETQ. CDR3 length: 14 amino acids. Deletions cut 5 bases from V and 2 bases from J, with 14 bases between. CDR3 nucleotides: TGCGCCAGCAGGAGGGGAGGGGGGGCCTACGAGCAGTACTTC. It translates to CASRRGGGAYEQYF.

In this sample, this clonotype turned up a few times. CDR3 in amino acids: CASSPEPDGSNQPQHF. CDR3 coding DNA: TGTGCCAGCAGCCCCGAACCGGACGGAAGCAATCAGCCCCAGCATTTT. The V call is TRBV7-9, the J call TRBJ1-5; D not certain. Germline V gene lookup returns CDR1 SEHNR and CDR2 FQNEAQ (reference sequence). The CDR3 spans 16 residues. The V end was cut by 5 bases, the J end by 1 base, with 15 bases between.

The sample holds many counts of this clonotype. The chain couples TRBV2 to TRBJ1-5, with a weak D call TRBD1 (5 bases). CDR1 and CDR2 from the germline V gene are SNHLY and FYNNEI. The CDR3 has 13 amino acids. V was pared by 10 bases and J by 1 base, with 11 bases between. CDR3 sequence (DNA): TGTGCCAAGGGGCTTGGGAGCAATCAGCCCCAGCATTTT. This encodes CAKGLGSNQPQHF.

V and J are TRBV24-1 and TRBJ2-7; TRBD1 is a possible D gene (5 bases). This CDR3 has 15 residues. Germline values: CDR1 KGHDR, CDR2 SFDVKD. V lost 4 bases to trimming and J lost 2 bases, with 14 bases between them. The CDR3 is CATSDPATDTYEQYF. In DNA form, the CDR3 reads TGTGCCACCAGTGACCCCGCCACGGACACCTACGAGCAGTACTTC.

This chain joins TRBV27 and TRBJ1-1; D gene ambiguous. Germline lookup yields CDR1 MNHEY and CDR2 SMNVEV (reference sequence). The V and J ends lost 1 base and 4 bases respectively, with 13 bases between them. This CDR3 contains 15 residues. For the CDR3, the DNA is TGTGCCAGCAGTTTATTCGCCGCGAAGACCACTGAAGCTTTCTTT. Amino acid sequence: CASSLFAAKTTEAFF.

This clonotype was seen a handful of times. This chain connects TRBV15 to TRBJ1-2; 8 bases match TRBD1. CDR3 length equals 13 residues. Germline CDR1 reads LNHNV; CDR2 reads YYDKDF (reference sequence). The V gene end was trimmed by 8 bases and the J gene end by 8 bases; junction bases not matched to a gene: 10. Here the CDR3 reads CATGGQGAFGYTF. The CDR3 nucleotides read TGTGCCACCGGGGGGCAGGGGGCTTTCGGCTACACCTTC.

This clonotype occurred a few times. J is TRBJ2-1 and V is TRBV3-1; D gene ambiguous. Germline V gene data show CDR1 as LGHDT and CDR2 as YNNKEL (reference sequence). This CDR3 region has 13 residues. V was trimmed by 8 bases and J by 4 bases, leaving 12 bases between them. The CDR3 spells CASGWNTYNEQFF. The CDR3 DNA sequence: TGTGCCAGCGGTTGGAACACTTACAATGAGCAGTTCTTC.

This clonotype was seen a handful of times. This rearrangement joins TRBV24-1 to TRBJ1-1, with D perhaps matching TRBD1 (5 bases). The V gene's germline CDR1 is KGHDR and CDR2 SFDVKD. The V end lost 5 bases, the J end lost 5 bases, and 11 bases lay between the germline ends. CDR3 length: 13 amino acids. The DNA of the CDR3 is TGTGCCACCAGTGGCAGGGAGGGAACTGAAGCTTTCTTT. This gives the protein CATSGREGTEAFF.

This clonotype was seen more than once but under ten times. J is TRBJ1-2 and V is TRBV7-8, with D perhaps TRBD1 (5 bases). The CDR3 contains 15 residues. CDR1 and CDR2 from the germline V gene are SGHVS and FQNEAQ. Trimming pared 3 bases from V and 8 bases from J, leaving 19 bases between. CDR3 sequence (DNA): TGTGCCAGCAGCTTCGGGCAGGGACCGAGTCGAGGCTACACCTTC. It encodes CASSFGQGPSRGYTF.

This clonotype came up a few times. The gene calls are TRBV3-1 and TRBJ2-5; D unresolved. The germline V gene has CDR1 LGHDT and CDR2 YNNKEL (reference sequence). CDR3 size: 16 residues. The V gene lost 0 bases and the J gene lost 0 bases, with 11 bases spanning the gap. CDR3 region: CASSQEPVGYQETQYF. For the CDR3, the DNA is TGTGCCAGCAGCCAAGAGCCAGTGGGGTACCAAGAGACCCAGTACTTC.

This chain links TRBV20-1 with TRBJ2-3; D is undetermined. The V and J ends lost 4 bases and 4 bases respectively, with 6 bases between them. Germline lookup yields CDR1 DFQATT and CDR2 SNEGSKA (reference sequence). The CDR3 consists of 11 residues. The CDR3 here is CSATPADTQYF. The CDR3 region has the DNA TGCAGTGCTACCCCCGCAGATACGCAGTATTTT.

The sample holds a few counts of this clonotype. J is TRBJ2-1 and V is TRBV24-1; the D gene is possibly TRBD2 (5 bases). Germline-derived CDR1 and CDR2 are KGHDR and SFDVKD. The V end lost 10 bases, the J end lost 0 bases, and 9 bases lay between the germline ends. This CDR3 has 13 residues. The CDR3 spells CATEGSSYNEQFF. The CDR3 region has the DNA TGTGCCACGGAAGGGAGCTCCTACAATGAGCAGTTCTTC.

This clonotype appeared a few times. The chain employs TRBV6-6 and TRBJ1-2; a possible D gene is TRBD1 (5 bases). V lost 2 bases and J 4 bases, leaving 11 bases between the germline ends. The CDR3 extends over 14 amino acids. CDR1 MNHNY and CDR2 SVGAGI come from the germline V gene (reference sequence). The CDR3 DNA reads as TGTGCCAGCAGTTACCAATCGACAGCCTATGGCTACACCTTC. Protein sequence: CASSYQSTAYGYTF.

The V gene is TRBV29-1, the J gene TRBJ2-2; the D gene is possibly TRBD2 (6 bases). Trimming took 5 bases from V and 3 from J, leaving 25 bases between them. Per germline, CDR1 SQVTM and CDR2 ANQGSEA. This CDR3 contains 18 residues. DNA for the CDR3: TGCAGCGTTTCAACCTCCCCGGGACTCCAGAGAGACACCGGGGAGCTGTTTTTT. Translating gives CSVSTSPGLQRDTGELFF.

The CDR3 nucleotides are TGTGCCAGCAGCCCCCGGGACAGGGATGTTTATGGCTACACCTTC. It is translated as CASSPRDRDVYGYTF. The chain combines TRBV4-2 with TRBJ1-2, with 9 nucleotides matching TRBD1. The CDR3 runs 15 residues. CDR1 is LGHNA and CDR2 is YNFKEQ in the germline V gene. Germline trimming cut 4 bases from V and 5 bases from J; bases unmatched to any gene: 8.

The DNA for the CDR3 is TGTGCCAGTGAGGACAGGGGCCATACCGGGGAGCTGTTTTTT. It specifies CASEDRGHTGELFF. The V call is TRBV19, the J call TRBJ2-2; 9 bases fit TRBD1. The germline V gene encodes CDR1 LNHDA and CDR2 SQIVND (reference sequence). V was pared by 8 bases and J by 5 bases, with 6 bases of the junction left unmatched. The CDR3 sequence is 14 residues long.

The chain links TRBV5-6 to TRBJ1-2; the D is unclear. V lost 5 bases and J 6 bases, leaving 11 bases between the germline ends. CDR3 size: 12 residues. Germline assignment: CDR1 SGHDT and CDR2 YYEEEE. This CDR3 reads CASRTLRDGYTF. The CDR3 DNA is TGTGCCAGCAGGACCCTCCGGGATGGCTACACCTTC.

The chain has TRBV7-9 and TRBJ1-2, with D possibly TRBD1 on 6 matching bases. The V gene's germline CDR1 is SEHNR and CDR2 FQNEAQ (reference sequence). CDR3 length: 15 residues. V was clipped by 5 bases and J by 6 bases, with 19 bases between them. In DNA form, the CDR3 reads TGTGCCAGCAGCCCTGGATGGACAGAAGAAAATGGCTACACCTTC. Amino acid sequence: CASSPGWTEENGYTF.

The rearrangement links TRBV20-1 to TRBJ2-7, with 7 bases identical to TRBD1. The germline CDR1 and CDR2 sequences are DFQATT and SNEGSKA (reference sequence). Trimming cost V 7 bases and J 5 bases; bases outside gene matches: 17. The CDR3 has 15 residues. The chain's CDR3 is CSVHPTGRGPNEQYF. The CDR3, as DNA: TGCAGTGTTCACCCTACGGGAAGGGGGCCCAACGAGCAGTACTTC.

This clonotype came up a few times. The chain has TRBV30 and TRBJ1-5; D is undetermined. V lost 2 bases, J lost 3 bases, and 14 bases lay in between. The germline V gene encodes CDR1 GTSNPN and CDR2 SVGIG (reference sequence). This CDR3 contains 15 residues. In DNA, the CDR3 is TGTGCCTGGAGTCCCCCGGGCTACCTCAATCAGCCCCAGCATTTT. It encodes CAWSPPGYLNQPQHF.

This chain connects TRBV2 to TRBJ2-7; no clear D. The CDR3 totals 15 residues. CDR1 and CDR2 (germline): SNHLY, FYNNEI. Trimming stripped 3 bases from V and 2 bases from J, with 14 bases between. The CDR3 loop is CASSDDPDPPYEQYF. CDR3 coding DNA: TGTGCCAGCAGTGACGACCCGGACCCCCCCTACGAGCAGTACTTC.

The sample holds many counts of this clonotype. The gene calls are TRBV7-2 and TRBJ2-7, with TRBD2 matching 13 bases. Germline V gives CDR1 SGHTA, CDR2 FQGNSA. This CDR3 has 17 amino acids. V shed 5 bases and J 1 base; nucleotides not matched to a gene: 8. CDR3 amino acids: CASSLLLAGGMSYEQYF. The CDR3 region has the DNA TGTGCCAGCAGCCTTTTACTAGCGGGGGGGATGTCCTACGAGCAGTACTTC.

The CDR3 DNA reads as TGCGCCAGCAGCTTGGGAGCCAACAATGAGCAGTTCTTC. Residues: CASSLGANNEQFF. The chain couples TRBV5-1 to TRBJ2-1; the D is unclear. V shed 0 bases and J shed 5 bases, with 6 bases lying between them. The CDR3 runs to 13 residues. The germline V gene encodes CDR1 SGHRS and CDR2 YFSETQ.

The gene calls are TRBV7-9 and TRBJ2-7; the D is unclear. V lost 7 bases to trimming and J lost 1 base, with 8 bases between them. This CDR3 is built from 12 residues. Germline V gene sequence: CDR1 SEHNR, CDR2 FQNEAQ (reference sequence). CDR3 sequence: CASTPMSYEQYF. The CDR3 DNA reads TGTGCCAGCACCCCCATGTCCTACGAGCAGTACTTC. Filled out from reference TRBV7-9 and TRBJ2-7, the complete variable domain reads DTGVSQNPRHKITKRGQNVTFRCDPISEHNRLYWYRQTLGQGPEFLTYFQNEAQLEKSRLLSDRFSAERPKGSFSTLEIQRTEQGDSAMYLCASTPMSYEQYFGPGTRLTVT.

In its sample, this clonotype was seen a few times. The V gene is TRBV12-3 or TRBV12-4, the J gene TRBJ1-1; 7 bases map to TRBD1. The CDR3 is 14 residues long. Germline trimming cut 6 bases from V and 2 bases from J; bases unmatched to any gene: 6. The chain's CDR3 is CASRPGTDNTEAFF. The CDR3 nucleotides read TGTGCCAGCAGACCGGGGACAGACAACACTGAAGCTTTCTTT.